This T cell receptor (beta chain) was found in a study of blood T cell repertoires in COVID-19. Study-wide context: Sites in the United States, Italy and Spain provided acute and convalescent COVID-19 samples. T cells, B-cell-depleted T cells, or PBMCs supplied cDNA or gDNA.

This CDR3 has 12 residues. Between the trimmed V and J ends, which lost 3 bases and 8 bases, there was a span of 8 bases. In germline, CDR1 is LNHDA, CDR2 SQIVND (reference sequence). Per the original methods: Cell counts per sample came from amplifying reference gene primers. The data were produced by immunoSEQ multiplex PCR, yet TCRdb's version contains in-frame clones alone and is incomplete. That table gives V, J and clone size, and the DNA gave D and trimming. The top ten clones hold around 7% of a sample with under 95,000 clones, roughly 86% of them seen once. Input material: peripheral blood. The V and J genes are TRBV19 and TRBJ2-1, with unresolved D. The clonotype originates from a human donor with acute or convalescent COVID-19. The donor label of this sample is uncertain. CDR3 residues: CASSMWSDEQFF. DNA of the CDR3: TGTGCCAGTAGTATGTGGTCGGATGAGCAGTTCTTC. The whole variable domain, filled in from reference TRBV19 and TRBJ2-1, reads DGGITQSPKYLFRKEGQNVTLSCEQNLNHDAMYWYRQDPGQGLRLIYYSQIVNDFQKGDIAEGYSVSREKKESFPLTVTSAQKNPTAFYLCASSMWSDEQFFGPGTRLTVL.